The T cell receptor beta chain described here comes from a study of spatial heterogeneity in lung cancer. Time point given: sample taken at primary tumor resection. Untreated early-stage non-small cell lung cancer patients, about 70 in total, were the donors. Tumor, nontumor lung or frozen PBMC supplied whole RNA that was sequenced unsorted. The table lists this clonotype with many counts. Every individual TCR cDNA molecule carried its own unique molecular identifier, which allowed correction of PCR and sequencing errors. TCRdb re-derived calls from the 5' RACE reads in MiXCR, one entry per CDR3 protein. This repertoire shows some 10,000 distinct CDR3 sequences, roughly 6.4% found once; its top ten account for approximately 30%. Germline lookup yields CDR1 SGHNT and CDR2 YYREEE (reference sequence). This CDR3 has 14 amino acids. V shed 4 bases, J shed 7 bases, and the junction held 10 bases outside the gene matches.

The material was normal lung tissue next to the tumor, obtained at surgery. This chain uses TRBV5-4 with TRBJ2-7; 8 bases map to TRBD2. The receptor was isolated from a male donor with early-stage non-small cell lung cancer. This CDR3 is CASSVAGLLLEQYF. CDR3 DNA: TGTGCCAGCAGCGTAGCGGGACTCCTTTTAGAGCAGTACTTC.